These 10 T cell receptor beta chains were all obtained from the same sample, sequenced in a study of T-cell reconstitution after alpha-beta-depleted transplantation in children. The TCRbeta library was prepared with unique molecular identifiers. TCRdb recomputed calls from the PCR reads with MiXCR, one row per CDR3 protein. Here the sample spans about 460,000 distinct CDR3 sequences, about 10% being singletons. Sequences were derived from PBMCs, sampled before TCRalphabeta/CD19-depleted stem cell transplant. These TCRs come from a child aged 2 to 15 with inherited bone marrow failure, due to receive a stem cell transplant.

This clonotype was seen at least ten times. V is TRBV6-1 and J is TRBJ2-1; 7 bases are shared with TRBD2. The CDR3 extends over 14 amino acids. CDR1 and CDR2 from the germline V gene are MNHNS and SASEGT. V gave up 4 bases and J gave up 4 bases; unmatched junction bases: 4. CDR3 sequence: CASSVQGGYNEQFF. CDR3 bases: TGTGCCAGCAGTGTTCAGGGAGGGTACAATGAGCAGTTCTTC.

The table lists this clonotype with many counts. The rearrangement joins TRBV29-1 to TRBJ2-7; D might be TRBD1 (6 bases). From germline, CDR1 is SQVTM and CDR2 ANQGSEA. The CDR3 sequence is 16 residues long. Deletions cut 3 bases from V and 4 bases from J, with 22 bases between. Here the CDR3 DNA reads TGCAGCGTTGAGGCTCCCAGGTACAGGGAAGTGTACGAGCAGTACTTC. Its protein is CSVEAPRYREVYEQYF.

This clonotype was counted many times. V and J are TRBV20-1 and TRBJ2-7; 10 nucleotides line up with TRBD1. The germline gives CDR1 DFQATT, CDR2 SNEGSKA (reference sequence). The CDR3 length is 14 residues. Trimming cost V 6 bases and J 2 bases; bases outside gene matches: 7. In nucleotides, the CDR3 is TGCAGTGCGCAGACCGGGACAGGGGCCTACGAGCAGTACTTC. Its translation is CSAQTGTGAYEQYF.

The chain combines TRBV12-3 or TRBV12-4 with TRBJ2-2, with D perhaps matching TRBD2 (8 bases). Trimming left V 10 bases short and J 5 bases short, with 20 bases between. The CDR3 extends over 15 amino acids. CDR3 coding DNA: TGTGCCACCGAGCGGGAGACAGGGTGGACCGGGGAGCTGTTTTTT. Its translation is CATERETGWTGELFF.

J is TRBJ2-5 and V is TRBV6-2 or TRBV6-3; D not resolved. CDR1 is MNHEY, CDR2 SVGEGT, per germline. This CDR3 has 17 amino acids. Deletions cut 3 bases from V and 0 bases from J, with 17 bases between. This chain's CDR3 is CASSYLRRNLYQETQYF. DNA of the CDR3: TGTGCCAGCAGTTATTTAAGACGGAACCTGTACCAAGAGACCCAGTACTTC.

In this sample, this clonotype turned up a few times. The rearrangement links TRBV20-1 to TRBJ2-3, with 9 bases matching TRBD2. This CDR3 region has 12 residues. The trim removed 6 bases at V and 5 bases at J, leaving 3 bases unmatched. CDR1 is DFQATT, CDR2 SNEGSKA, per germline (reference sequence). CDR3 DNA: TGCAGTGCGTTGACTAGCGGAGATACGCAGTATTTT. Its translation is CSALTSGDTQYF.

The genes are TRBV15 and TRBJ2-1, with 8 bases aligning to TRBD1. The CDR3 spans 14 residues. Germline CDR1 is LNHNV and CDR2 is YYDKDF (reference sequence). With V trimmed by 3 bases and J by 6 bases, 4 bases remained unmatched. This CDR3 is CATSRDRAGNEQFF. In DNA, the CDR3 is TGTGCCACCAGCAGGGACAGGGCGGGCAATGAGCAGTTCTTC.

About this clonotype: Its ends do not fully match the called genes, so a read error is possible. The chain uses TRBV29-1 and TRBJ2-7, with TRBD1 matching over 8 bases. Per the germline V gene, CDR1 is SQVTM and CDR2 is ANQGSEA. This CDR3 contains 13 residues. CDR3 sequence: CSVEPDRGYDQYF. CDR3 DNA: TGCAGCGTTGAACCCGACAGGGGCTACGACCAGTACTTC.

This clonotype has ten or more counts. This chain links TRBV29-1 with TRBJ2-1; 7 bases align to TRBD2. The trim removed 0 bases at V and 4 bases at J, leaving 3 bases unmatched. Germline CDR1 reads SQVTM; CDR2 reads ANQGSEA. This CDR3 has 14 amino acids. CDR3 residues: CSVEDLAEYNEQFF. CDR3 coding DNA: TGCAGCGTTGAAGATCTAGCGGAATACAATGAGCAGTTCTTC.

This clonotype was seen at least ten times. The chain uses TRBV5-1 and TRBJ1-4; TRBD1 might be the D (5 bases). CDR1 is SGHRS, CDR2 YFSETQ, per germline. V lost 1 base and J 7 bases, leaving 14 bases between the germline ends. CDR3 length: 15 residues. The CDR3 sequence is CASSLKGANGEKLFF. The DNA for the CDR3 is TGCGCCAGCAGCTTGAAAGGGGCGAATGGTGAAAAACTGTTTTTT.